This T cell receptor beta chain was captured by sequencing in a study of blood T cell repertoires in COVID-19. About the research overall: Acute-phase and convalescent COVID-19 samples originated in the United States, Italy and Spain. T cells, B-cell-depleted T cells, or PBMCs provided the cDNA or gDNA that served as material.

This clone occurred once. Source study methods: Reference gene primer amplification yielded estimated nucleated cell counts. Profiled with immunoSEQ multiplex PCR; TCRdb holds only in-frame clones, not every one. V and J calls and clone size are given by that table; D and trimming were obtained from the DNA. The sample has under 40,000 clones, around 90% seen once. The CDR3 consists of 15 residues. The germline V gene encodes CDR1 SGHVS and CDR2 FQNEAQ. V lost 3 bases to trimming and J lost 6 bases; unmatched junction nucleotides: 10. This chain uses TRBV7-8 with TRBJ1-2; 7 bases map to TRBD1. This TCR was recovered from a man in his fifties or sixties with active COVID-19. The sample comprised peripheral blood. This chain's CDR3 is CASSFLDRARDGYTF. The CDR3 DNA is TGTGCCAGCAGCTTCCTAGACAGGGCGAGGGATGGCTACACCTTC.